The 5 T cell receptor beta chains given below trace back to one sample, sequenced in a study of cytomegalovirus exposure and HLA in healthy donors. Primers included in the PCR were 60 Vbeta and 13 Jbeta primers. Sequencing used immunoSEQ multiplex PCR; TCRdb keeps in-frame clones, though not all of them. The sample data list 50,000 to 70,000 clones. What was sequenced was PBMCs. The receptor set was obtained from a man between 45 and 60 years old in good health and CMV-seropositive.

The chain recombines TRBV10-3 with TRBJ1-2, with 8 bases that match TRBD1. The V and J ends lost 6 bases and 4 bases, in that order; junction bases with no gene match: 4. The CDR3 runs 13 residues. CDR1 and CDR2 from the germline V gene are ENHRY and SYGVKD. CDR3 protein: CAISKQGGYGYTF. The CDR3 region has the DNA TGTGCCATCAGCAAACAGGGGGGCTATGGCTACACCTTC.

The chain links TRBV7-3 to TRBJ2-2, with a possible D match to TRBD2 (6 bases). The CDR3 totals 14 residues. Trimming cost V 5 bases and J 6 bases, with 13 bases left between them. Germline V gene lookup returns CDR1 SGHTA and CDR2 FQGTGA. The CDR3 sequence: CASSVSGPPGELFF. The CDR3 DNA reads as TGTGCCAGCAGCGTCAGCGGGCCGCCCGGGGAGCTGTTTTTT.

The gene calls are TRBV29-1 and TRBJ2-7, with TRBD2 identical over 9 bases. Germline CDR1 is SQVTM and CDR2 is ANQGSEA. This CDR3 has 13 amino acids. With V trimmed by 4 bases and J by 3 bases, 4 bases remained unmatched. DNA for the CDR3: TGCAGCGTTGCCCCGACTAGCGGCTACGAGCAGTACTTC. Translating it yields CSVAPTSGYEQYF.

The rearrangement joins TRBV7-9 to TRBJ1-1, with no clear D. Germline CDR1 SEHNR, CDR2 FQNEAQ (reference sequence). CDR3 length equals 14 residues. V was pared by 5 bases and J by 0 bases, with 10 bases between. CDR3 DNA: TGTGCCAGCAGCCGAGGGTTCATGAACACTGAAGCTTTCTTT. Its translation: CASSRGFMNTEAFF.

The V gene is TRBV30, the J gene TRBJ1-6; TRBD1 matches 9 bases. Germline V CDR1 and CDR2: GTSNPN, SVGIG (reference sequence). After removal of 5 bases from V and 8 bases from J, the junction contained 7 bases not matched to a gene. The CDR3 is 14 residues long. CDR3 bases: TGTGCCTGGTGTCCGGGACAGGGACATTCACCCCTCCACTTT. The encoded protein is CAWCPGQGHSPLHF.